This is a list of T cell receptor beta chains from one sample in a study of beta chain features in type 1 diabetes. Produced via immunoSEQ multiplex PCR; TCRdb's table is partial and in-frame only. The sample holds 150,000 to 200,000 clones, 8% to 8.5% seen once. Sequenced sample: central memory CD4+ T cells from blood. The source of these receptors is a woman younger than 30 with type 1 diabetes. The CDR3 runs from the conserved cysteine through the conserved F or W. D genes are given only for firm matches. The size field is filled for only some rows; it gives once, few, many or a size class.

D gene: TRBD2; CDR3 length: 15; clone size: few; V gene: TRBV7-2; J gene: TRBJ2-7; CDR3 protein: CASSLVSGGAGEQYF; CDR3 DNA: TGTGCCAGCAGCTTAGTTAGCGGGGGGGCGGGTGAGCAGTACTTC
D gene: TRBD1; CDR3 length: 13; clone size: NA; V gene: TRBV19; J gene: TRBJ2-7; CDR3 protein: CASQGQGALEQYF; CDR3 DNA: TGTGCCAGTCAGGGACAGGGGGCTCTCGAGCAGTACTTC
D gene: NA; CDR3 length: 16; clone size: NA; V gene: TRBV7-9; J gene: TRBJ2-5; CDR3 protein: CASSLTLGPPQETQYF; CDR3 DNA: TGTGCCAGCAGCTTAACTCTAGGTCCACCCCAAGAGACCCAGTACTTC
D gene: NA; CDR3 length: 15; clone size: few; V gene: TRBV28; J gene: TRBJ1-2; CDR3 protein: CASSGGLVFNYGYTF; CDR3 DNA: TGTGCCAGCAGTGGCGGGTTAGTTTTTAACTATGGCTACACCTTC
D gene: NA; CDR3 length: 14; clone size: NA; V gene: TRBV19; J gene: TRBJ2-5; CDR3 protein: CASTPQGSGKTQYF; CDR3 DNA: TGTGCCAGTACCCCTCAGGGGAGTGGTAAGACCCAGTACTTC
D gene: NA; CDR3 length: 13; clone size: few; V gene: TRBV5-1; J gene: TRBJ1-4; CDR3 protein: CASSAGAGEKLFF; CDR3 DNA: TGCGCCAGCAGCGCCGGGGCGGGAGAAAAACTGTTTTTT
D gene: TRBD2; CDR3 length: 18; clone size: NA; V gene: TRBV15; J gene: TRBJ2-5; CDR3 protein: CATSRDRLAGGVAETQYF; CDR3 DNA: TGTGCCACCAGCAGAGATCGGCTAGCGGGAGGGGTCGCAGAGACCCAGTACTTC
D gene: TRBD2; CDR3 length: 13; clone size: few; V gene: TRBV28; J gene: TRBJ2-7; CDR3 protein: CASRTSPSYEQYF; CDR3 DNA: TGTGCCAGCAGGACTAGCCCATCCTACGAGCAGTACTTC
D gene: TRBD2; CDR3 length: 14; clone size: NA; V gene: TRBV6-5; J gene: TRBJ2-3; CDR3 protein: CASRRTSFIDTQYF; CDR3 DNA: TGTGCCAGCAGGCGGACTAGCTTCATCGATACGCAGTATTTT
D gene: TRBD1; CDR3 length: 15; clone size: few; V gene: TRBV13; J gene: TRBJ1-2; CDR3 protein: CASSSRQGSGYGYTF; CDR3 DNA: TGTGCCAGCAGCTCTCGACAGGGTTCGGGCTATGGCTACACCTTC
D gene: NA; CDR3 length: 14; clone size: NA; V gene: TRBV5-6; J gene: TRBJ1-4; CDR3 protein: CASSAGYSNEKLFF; CDR3 DNA: TGTGCCAGCAGCGCAGGGTATTCTAATGAAAAACTGTTTTTT
D gene: NA; CDR3 length: 10; clone size: NA; V gene: TRBV20-1; J gene: TRBJ1-2; CDR3 protein: CSASSNGYTF; CDR3 DNA: TGCAGTGCTAGTAGTAATGGCTACACCTTC
D gene: NA; CDR3 length: 13; clone size: few; V gene: TRBV5-8; J gene: TRBJ1-2; CDR3 protein: CASSLQPEYGYTF; CDR3 DNA: TGTGCCAGCAGCCTCCAGCCGGAGTATGGCTACACCTTC
D gene: NA; CDR3 length: 14; clone size: few; V gene: TRBV4-1; J gene: TRBJ1-1; CDR3 protein: CASSPDKLNTEAFF; CDR3 DNA: TGCGCCAGCAGCCCTGACAAGCTGAACACTGAAGCTTTCTTT
D gene: TRBD2; CDR3 length: 17; clone size: few; V gene: TRBV5-1; J gene: TRBJ2-3; CDR3 protein: CASVAAGAGGPQDTQYF; CDR3 DNA: TGCGCCAGCGTCGCTGCGGGAGCGGGGGGGCCCCAAGATACGCAGTATTTT
D gene: NA; CDR3 length: 16; clone size: few; V gene: TRBV5-1; J gene: TRBJ2-3; CDR3 protein: CASSFTGRGSVDTQYF; CDR3 DNA: TGCGCCAGCAGCTTCACTGGCAGGGGCTCTGTGGATACGCAGTATTTT
D gene: NA; CDR3 length: 17; clone size: NA; V gene: TRBV28; J gene: TRBJ2-6; CDR3 protein: CASSSTVDTSGANVLTF; CDR3 DNA: TGTGCCAGCAGTTCGACAGTTGACACCTCTGGGGCCAACGTCCTGACTTTC
D gene: TRBD2; CDR3 length: 14; clone size: few; V gene: TRBV5-6; J gene: TRBJ2-7; CDR3 protein: CASSPGTTNYEQYF; CDR3 DNA: TGTGCCAGCAGTCCCGGGACTACCAACTACGAGCAGTACTTC
D gene: NA; CDR3 length: 12; clone size: many; V gene: TRBV7-2; J gene: TRBJ2-5; CDR3 protein: CASSSDRGTQYF; CDR3 DNA: TGTGCCAGCAGCTCCGATCGAGGAACCCAGTACTTC
D gene: NA; CDR3 length: 12; clone size: few; V gene: TRBV7-3; J gene: TRBJ2-3; CDR3 protein: CASSSYSDTQYF; CDR3 DNA: TGTGCCAGCAGCTCGTATTCTGATACGCAGTATTTT
D gene: TRBD1; CDR3 length: 13; clone size: NA; V gene: TRBV30; J gene: TRBJ2-5; CDR3 protein: CAWGPGQGETQYF; CDR3 DNA: TGTGCCTGGGGGCCTGGACAGGGAGAGACCCAGTACTTC
D gene: NA; CDR3 length: 14; clone size: few; V gene: TRBV9; J gene: TRBJ1-1; CDR3 protein: CASSPHVGAAEAFF; CDR3 DNA: TGTGCCAGCAGCCCCCACGTGGGGGCGGCTGAAGCTTTCTTT
D gene: TRBD1; CDR3 length: 15; clone size: NA; V gene: TRBV4-1; J gene: TRBJ1-5; CDR3 protein: CASNRDRDSNQPQHF; CDR3 DNA: TGCGCCAGCAACCGGGACAGAGATAGCAATCAGCCCCAGCATTTT
D gene: NA; CDR3 length: 15; clone size: NA; V gene: TRBV6-5; J gene: TRBJ1-2; CDR3 protein: CASTFTEGSGYGYTF; CDR3 DNA: TGTGCCAGCACATTCACGGAAGGGAGTGGATATGGCTACACCTTC
D gene: TRBD2; CDR3 length: 17; clone size: few; V gene: TRBV5-4; J gene: TRBJ2-1; CDR3 protein: CASSQDWLAGGRYEQFF; CDR3 DNA: TGCGCCAGCAGCCAAGATTGGCTAGCGGGGGGTAGATATGAGCAGTTCTTC
D gene: TRBD1; CDR3 length: 17; clone size: NA; V gene: TRBV19; J gene: TRBJ1-5; CDR3 protein: CASSIWVGTGSNQPQHF; CDR3 DNA: TGTGCCAGTAGTATATGGGTCGGGACAGGGAGCAATCAGCCCCAGCATTTT
D gene: TRBD2; CDR3 length: 16; clone size: NA; V gene: TRBV5-1; J gene: TRBJ2-1; CDR3 protein: CASSLWSGGANNEQFF; CDR3 DNA: TGCGCCAGCAGCTTGTGGAGCGGGGGGGCCAACAATGAGCAGTTCTTC
D gene: TRBD2; CDR3 length: 16; clone size: few; V gene: TRBV7-2; J gene: TRBJ2-7; CDR3 protein: CASSTRLAGGLGEQYF; CDR3 DNA: TGTGCCAGCAGCACCCGACTAGCGGGAGGGCTGGGGGAGCAGTACTTC
D gene: NA; CDR3 length: 11; clone size: few; V gene: TRBV20-1; J gene: TRBJ1-1; CDR3 protein: CSAVRDTEAFF; CDR3 DNA: TGCAGTGCTGTCAGGGACACTGAAGCTTTCTTT
D gene: TRBD1; CDR3 length: 16; clone size: NA; V gene: TRBV6-6; J gene: TRBJ2-7; CDR3 protein: CASRSQQGESSYEQYF; CDR3 DNA: TGTGCCAGCAGGTCCCAACAGGGGGAAAGCTCCTACGAGCAGTACTTC
D gene: TRBD1; CDR3 length: 15; clone size: few; V gene: TRBV27; J gene: TRBJ2-7; CDR3 protein: CASSLAGTGGYEQYF; CDR3 DNA: TGTGCCAGCAGTCTTGCCGGGACAGGGGGCTACGAGCAGTACTTC
D gene: TRBD1; CDR3 length: 14; clone size: few; V gene: TRBV5-4; J gene: TRBJ1-1; CDR3 protein: CASSFDRGGTEAFF; CDR3 DNA: TGTGCCAGCAGCTTTGACAGGGGGGGCACTGAAGCTTTCTTT
D gene: NA; CDR3 length: 13; clone size: few; V gene: TRBV2; J gene: TRBJ1-6; CDR3 protein: CASGSEYNSPLHF; CDR3 DNA: TGTGCCTCGGGGTCAGAGTATAATTCACCCCTCCACTTT
D gene: NA; CDR3 length: 13; clone size: few; V gene: TRBV7-2; J gene: TRBJ2-5; CDR3 protein: CASSPWAQETQYF; CDR3 DNA: TGTGCCAGCAGCCCGTGGGCCCAAGAGACCCAGTACTTC
D gene: NA; CDR3 length: 14; clone size: NA; V gene: TRBV6-6; J gene: TRBJ2-2; CDR3 protein: CASSYSSGKGELFF; CDR3 DNA: TGTGCCAGCAGTTACTCGAGCGGAAAGGGGGAGCTGTTTTTT
D gene: TRBD2; CDR3 length: 15; clone size: NA; V gene: TRBV27; J gene: TRBJ2-3; CDR3 protein: CASSSWTSGGRTQYF; CDR3 DNA: TGTGCCAGCAGTTCGTGGACTAGCGGGGGGCGCACGCAGTATTTT
D gene: NA; CDR3 length: 16; clone size: NA; V gene: TRBV5-1; J gene: TRBJ1-6; CDR3 protein: CASSARTRGDNSPLHF; CDR3 DNA: TGCGCCAGCAGCGCCCGGACTCGGGGGGATAATTCACCCCTCCACTTT
D gene: NA; CDR3 length: 15; clone size: NA; V gene: TRBV28; J gene: TRBJ2-7; CDR3 protein: CASSPSGLRGYEQYF; CDR3 DNA: TGTGCCAGCAGTCCAAGCGGGCTTAGGGGCTACGAGCAGTACTTC
D gene: TRBD2; CDR3 length: 17; clone size: NA; V gene: TRBV7-3; J gene: TRBJ2-1; CDR3 protein: CASSSSPSGRGQNEQFF; CDR3 DNA: TGTGCCAGCAGCTCTAGCCCTAGCGGGAGGGGTCAAAATGAGCAGTTCTTC
D gene: NA; CDR3 length: 19; clone size: NA; V gene: TRBV10-3; J gene: TRBJ2-6; CDR3 protein: CAIRRVEGGENSGANVLTF; CDR3 DNA: TGTGCCATCAGGAGGGTAGAGGGCGGAGAAAACTCTGGGGCCAACGTCCTGACTTTC
D gene: NA; CDR3 length: 12; clone size: NA; V gene: TRBV30; J gene: TRBJ2-5; CDR3 protein: CAWSANQETQYF; CDR3 DNA: TGTGCCTGGAGTGCCAACCAAGAGACCCAGTACTTC
D gene: TRBD1; CDR3 length: 16; clone size: few; V gene: TRBV4-2; J gene: TRBJ2-1; CDR3 protein: CASSQPSGQGAHEQFF; CDR3 DNA: TGTGCCAGCAGCCAGCCCTCCGGGCAGGGGGCGCATGAGCAGTTCTTC
D gene: NA; CDR3 length: 15; clone size: few; V gene: TRBV15; J gene: TRBJ2-3; CDR3 protein: CATSRDRLTKDTQYF; CDR3 DNA: TGTGCCACCAGCAGAGATCGACTAACCAAGGATACGCAGTATTTT
D gene: NA; CDR3 length: 17; clone size: NA; V gene: TRBV4-2; J gene: TRBJ1-2; CDR3 protein: CASSQPHQGALANGYTF; CDR3 DNA: TGTGCCAGCAGCCAACCCCATCAGGGTGCCCTGGCGAATGGCTACACCTTC
D gene: TRBD2; CDR3 length: 16; clone size: NA; V gene: TRBV5-6; J gene: TRBJ2-3; CDR3 protein: CASSLDSGRAKDTQYF; CDR3 DNA: TGTGCCAGCAGCTTGGATAGCGGGAGGGCTAAGGATACGCAGTATTTT